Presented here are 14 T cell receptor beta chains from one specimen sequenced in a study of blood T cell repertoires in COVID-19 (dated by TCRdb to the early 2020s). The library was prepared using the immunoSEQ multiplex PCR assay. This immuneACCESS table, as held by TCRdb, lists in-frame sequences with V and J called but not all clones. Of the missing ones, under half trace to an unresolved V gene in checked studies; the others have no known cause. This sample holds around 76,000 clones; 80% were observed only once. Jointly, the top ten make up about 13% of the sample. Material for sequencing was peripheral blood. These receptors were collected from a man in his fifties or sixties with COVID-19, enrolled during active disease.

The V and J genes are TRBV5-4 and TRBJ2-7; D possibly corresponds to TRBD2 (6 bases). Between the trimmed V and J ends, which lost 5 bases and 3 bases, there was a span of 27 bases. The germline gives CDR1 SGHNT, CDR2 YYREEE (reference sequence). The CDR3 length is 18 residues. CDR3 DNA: TGTGCCAGCAGACCCGGACTTGGCGGGATGGGTGGAGACTACGAGCAGTACTTC. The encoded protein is CASRPGLGGMGGDYEQYF.

CDR3 sequence: CASSPIGETQYF. The CDR3 nucleotides are TGTGCCAGCTCACCAATCGGGGAGACCCAGTACTTC. The chain links TRBV18 to TRBJ2-5, with unresolved D. The CDR3 is made up of 12 amino acids. Trimming cost V 2 bases and J 5 bases, with 6 bases left between them. Looked up from germline, CDR1 is KGHSH and CDR2 is LQKENI.

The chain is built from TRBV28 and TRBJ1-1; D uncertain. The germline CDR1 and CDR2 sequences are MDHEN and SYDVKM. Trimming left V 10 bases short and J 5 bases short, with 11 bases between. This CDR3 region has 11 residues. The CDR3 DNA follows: TGTGCCACCTATTCGATGACTGAAGCTTTCTTT. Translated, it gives CATYSMTEAFF.

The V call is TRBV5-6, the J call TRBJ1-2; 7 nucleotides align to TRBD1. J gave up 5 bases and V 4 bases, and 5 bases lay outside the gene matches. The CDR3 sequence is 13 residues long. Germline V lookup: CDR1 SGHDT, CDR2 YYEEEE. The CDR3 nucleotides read TGTGCCAGCAGCCCCGGGACAGAATATGGCTACACCTTC. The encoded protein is CASSPGTEYGYTF.

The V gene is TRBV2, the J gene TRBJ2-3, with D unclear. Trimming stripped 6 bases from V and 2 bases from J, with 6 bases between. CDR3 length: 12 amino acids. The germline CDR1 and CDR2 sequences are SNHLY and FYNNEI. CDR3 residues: CASRPNTDTQYF. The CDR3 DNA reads TGTGCCAGCAGGCCTAACACAGATACGCAGTATTTT.

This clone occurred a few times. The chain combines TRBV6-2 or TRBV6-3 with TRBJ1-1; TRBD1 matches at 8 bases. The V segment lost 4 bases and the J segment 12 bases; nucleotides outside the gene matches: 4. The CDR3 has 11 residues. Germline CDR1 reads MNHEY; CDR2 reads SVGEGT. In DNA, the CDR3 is TGTGCCAGCAGTTTGGACAGGGTACCTTTCTTT. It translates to CASSLDRVPFF.

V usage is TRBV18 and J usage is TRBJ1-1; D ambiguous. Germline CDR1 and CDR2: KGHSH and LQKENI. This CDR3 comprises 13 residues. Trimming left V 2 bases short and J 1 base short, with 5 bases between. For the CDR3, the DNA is TGTGCCAGCTCACCAAAAGCGAACACTGAAGCTTTCTTT. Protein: CASSPKANTEAFF.

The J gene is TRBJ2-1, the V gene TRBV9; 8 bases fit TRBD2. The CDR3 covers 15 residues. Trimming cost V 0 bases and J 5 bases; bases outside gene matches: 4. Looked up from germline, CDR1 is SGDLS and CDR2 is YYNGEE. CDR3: CASSVGTSQDNEQFF. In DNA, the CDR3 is TGTGCCAGCAGCGTAGGGACTAGCCAAGACAATGAGCAGTTCTTC.

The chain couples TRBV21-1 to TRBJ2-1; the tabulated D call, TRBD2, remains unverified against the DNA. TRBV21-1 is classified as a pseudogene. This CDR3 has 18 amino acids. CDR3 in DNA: TGTGCCAGCAGCAGGCCCAGCCGGGGACTAGCGGGAAAGAATGAGCAGTTCTTC. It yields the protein CASSRPSRGLAGKNEQFF.

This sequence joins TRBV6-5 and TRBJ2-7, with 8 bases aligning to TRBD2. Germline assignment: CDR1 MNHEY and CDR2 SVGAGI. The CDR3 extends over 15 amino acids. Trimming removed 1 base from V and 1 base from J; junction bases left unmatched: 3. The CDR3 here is CASSYFSGNSYEQYF. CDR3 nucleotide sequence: TGTGCCAGCAGTTACTTTAGCGGGAATTCCTACGAGCAGTACTTC.

CDR3: CASSLIAEARRTQPQHF. The CDR3 nucleotides read TGTGCCAGCAGCCTAATAGCGGAGGCACGGAGGACTCAGCCCCAGCATTTT. This chain uses TRBV28 with TRBJ1-5; D gene ambiguous. This CDR3 region has 17 residues. Germline lookup yields CDR1 MDHEN and CDR2 SYDVKM. Trimming cost V 6 bases and J 6 bases, with 24 bases left between them.

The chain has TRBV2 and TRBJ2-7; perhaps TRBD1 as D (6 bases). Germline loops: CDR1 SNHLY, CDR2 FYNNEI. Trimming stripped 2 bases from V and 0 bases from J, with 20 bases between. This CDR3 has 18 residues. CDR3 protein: CASSEPDRFSQSSYEQYF. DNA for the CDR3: TGTGCCAGCAGTGAACCCGACAGGTTCTCGCAGAGCTCCTACGAGCAGTACTTC.

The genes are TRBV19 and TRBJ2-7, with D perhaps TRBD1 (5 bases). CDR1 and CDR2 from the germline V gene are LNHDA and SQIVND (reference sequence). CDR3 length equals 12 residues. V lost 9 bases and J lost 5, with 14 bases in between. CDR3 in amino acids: CASARTTDEQYF. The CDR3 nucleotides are TGTGCCAGCGCCAGGACAACAGACGAGCAGTACTTC.

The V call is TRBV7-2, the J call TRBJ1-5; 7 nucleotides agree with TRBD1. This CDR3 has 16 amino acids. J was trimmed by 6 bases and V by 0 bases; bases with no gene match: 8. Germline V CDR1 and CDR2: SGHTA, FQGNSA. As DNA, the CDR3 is TGTGCCAGCAGCTTAGCCCTACAGGGGCGAGGTCAGCCCCAGCATTTT. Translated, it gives CASSLALQGRGQPQHF.